A single sample is the source of the 3 T cell receptor beta chains below, sequenced in a study of cytomegalovirus exposure and HLA in healthy donors. PCR employed 60 Vbeta and 13 Jbeta primers. Generated by immunoSEQ multiplex PCR, the TCRdb table keeps only in-frame clones and is missing some. The sample yields about 210,000 clones, 82% seen once. The sample comprised PBMCs. The receptor source for this set is a middle-aged man in good health and CMV-seropositive.

The CDR3 DNA sequence: TGTGCCAGCAGCTCGGTTGATTCGGAGCAGTTCTTC. As protein: CASSSVDSEQFF. The chain has TRBV7-7 and TRBJ2-1; D not resolved. In germline, CDR1 is SSHAT, CDR2 FNYEAQ (reference sequence). V was pared by 4 bases and J by 10 bases, with 11 bases between. The CDR3 has 12 residues.

The rearrangement links TRBV6-6 to TRBJ2-2; weak D call: TRBD2 (6 bases). The germline V and J ends were trimmed by 4 bases and 1 base, with 10 bases remaining between them. Germline V gene lookup returns CDR1 MNHNY and CDR2 SVGAGI (reference sequence). The CDR3 runs 15 residues. The CDR3 reads CASSSRGKNTGELFF. CDR3 in DNA: TGTGCCAGCAGTTCCCGGGGGAAGAACACCGGGGAGCTGTTTTTT.

The chain joins TRBV5-1 to TRBJ2-3, with 13 positions matching TRBD2. The germline gives CDR1 SGHRS, CDR2 YFSETQ. The CDR3 spans 18 residues. Unmatched junction bases numbered 8, after V lost 0 bases and J lost 4 bases. CDR3 DNA: TGCGCCAGCAGCTTGGGCCGGACTAGCGGGAGTTCCCCAGATACGCAGTATTTT. This sequence encodes CASSLGRTSGSSPDTQYF.